These T cell receptor beta chains were read from a single sample in a study of T cell changes during pregnancy in multiple sclerosis. Assay: immunoSEQ multiplex PCR; the TCRdb copy retains only in-frame clones and omits some. The table has some 45,000 clones, over 90% seen once. Sequencing was performed on CD8+ T cells from peripheral blood mononuclear cells, taken in the first trimester of pregnancy. These receptors came from a female donor with multiple sclerosis, enrolled in a pregnancy study. The CDR3 runs from the conserved cysteine through the conserved F or W. D genes are given only for firm matches. Only part of the rows carry a size: once, few, many, or a class if the clone is expanded.

.,TRBJ2-1,TRBD2,TRBV4-3,CASSHGPGATSGIHNEQFF,TGCGCCAGCAGCCACGGACCCGGGGCGACTAGCGGGATCCACAATGAGCAGTTCTTC
medium-sized,TRBJ1-3,.,TRBV30,CAWSIAGNTIYF,TGTGCCTGGAGTATAGCTGGAAACACCATATATTTT
.,TRBJ2-3,TRBD2,TRBV7-9,CASSSRTSSTDTQYF,TGTGCCAGCAGCAGCCGGACTAGCAGCACAGATACGCAGTATTTT
.,TRBJ2-7,TRBD1,TRBV19,CASSIIWDRAYEQYF,TGTGCCAGTAGTATCATTTGGGACAGAGCCTACGAGCAGTACTTC
.,TRBJ2-3,.,TRBV6-5,CASRIAQTDTQYF,TGTGCCAGCAGAATAGCGCAAACAGATACGCAGTATTTT
.,TRBJ2-1,TRBD2,TRBV27,CASSLMGLAMNEQFF,TGTGCCAGCAGCCTTATGGGACTAGCCATGAATGAGCAGTTCTTC
.,TRBJ2-3,TRBD2,TRBV7-9,CASSSGTSGPHTDTQYF,TGTGCCAGCAGTTCCGGGACTAGCGGCCCCCACACAGATACGCAGTATTTT
.,TRBJ2-1,TRBD2,TRBV7-9,CASSPSGGVSYNEQFF,TGTGCCAGCAGCCCAAGCGGGGGGGTTTCCTACAATGAGCAGTTCTTC
.,TRBJ2-2,TRBD2,TRBV5-4,CASSPGVAGGRTGELFF,TGTGCCAGCAGCCCCGGGGTAGCGGGAGGGCGCACCGGGGAGCTGTTTTTT
.,TRBJ1-2,TRBD1,TRBV11-2,CASSLGTGIFNYGYTF,TGTGCCAGCAGCCTCGGGACAGGAATATTTAACTATGGCTACACCTTC
.,TRBJ2-7,TRBD2,TRBV28,CASRERLAGTYEQYF,TGTGCCAGCAGAGAACGACTAGCGGGAACCTACGAGCAGTACTTC
.,TRBJ2-7,TRBD1,TRBV11-3,CASSPGTGGPHEQYF,TGTGCCAGCAGCCCTGGGACAGGGGGCCCCCACGAGCAGTACTTC
.,TRBJ1-5,TRBD1,TRBV28,CASKTHTGVRQPQHF,TGTGCCAGCAAAACACATACAGGGGTTCGTCAGCCCCAGCATTTT
.,TRBJ2-4,.,TRBV9,CASSVDAGVMAKNIQYF,TGTGCCAGCAGCGTAGATGCAGGGGTGATGGCCAAAAACATTCAGTACTTC
.,TRBJ2-7,.,TRBV28,CASSLIGGDEQYF,TGTGCCAGCAGTTTGATAGGAGGGGACGAGCAGTACTTC
.,TRBJ2-7,TRBD2,TRBV7-9,CASSSLSGRRLEQYF,TGTGCCAGCAGCTCCCTTAGCGGGAGGCGATTGGAGCAGTACTTC
.,TRBJ2-3,TRBD1,TRBV27,CASSGQGSTDTQYF,TGTGCCAGCAGTGGACAGGGAAGCACAGATACGCAGTATTTT
.,TRBJ2-1,TRBD1,TRBV28,CASRGRTGKAYNEQFF,TGTGCCAGCCGGGGGAGGACAGGGAAGGCCTACAATGAGCAGTTCTTC
.,TRBJ2-5,TRBD2,TRBV4-1,CASSLTSGEETQYF,TGCGCCAGCAGCCTGACTAGCGGGGAAGAGACCCAGTACTTC
.,TRBJ2-7,.,TRBV27,CASSLTGVAYEQYF,TGTGCCAGCAGTTTAACTGGTGTTGCCTACGAGCAGTACTTC
.,TRBJ2-3,.,TRBV10-2,CASSFGQRSTDTQYF,TGCGCCAGCAGTTTTGGACAGAGAAGCACAGATACGCAGTATTTT
.,TRBJ2-3,TRBD1,TRBV11-2,CASRTGGTDTQYF,TGTGCCAGCAGAACAGGGGGCACAGATACGCAGTATTTT
once,TRBJ2-1,TRBD2,TRBV9,CASSTGGLVWNRRFF,TGTGCCAGCAGCACAGGAGGACTAGTCTGGAATCGGCGGTTCTTC
.,TRBJ2-1,.,TRBV29-1,CSVDQGLSYNEQFF,TGCAGCGTTGATCAGGGATTGTCCTACAATGAGCAGTTCTTC
.,TRBJ2-7,TRBD2,TRBV10-3,CAISGAGTSGLSSYEQYF,TGTGCCATCAGTGGGGCCGGGACTAGCGGGCTGAGCTCCTACGAGCAGTACTTC
.,TRBJ2-1,.,TRBV7-6,CASSLARGLSYNEQFF,TGTGCCAGCAGCTTAGCGCGGGGTCTCTCCTACAATGAGCAGTTCTTC
once,TRBJ2-7,TRBD2,TRBV27,CASSLSGTSGITYEQYF,TGTGCCAGCAGTTTATCTGGGACTAGCGGAATAACCTACGAGCAGTACTTC
.,TRBJ2-7,TRBD2,TRBV4-1,CASSQGPGLVPHEQYF,TGCGCCAGCAGCCAGGGGCCTGGACTAGTACCCCACGAGCAGTACTTC
.,TRBJ2-1,TRBD1,TRBV7-9,CASSPPDRGRSEQFF,TGTGCCAGCAGCCCCCCTGACAGGGGGCGAAGTGAGCAGTTCTTC
.,TRBJ2-7,TRBD2,TRBV5-1,CASSLAPTSGAYEQYF,TGCGCCAGCAGCTTGGCCCCAACTAGCGGGGCCTACGAGCAGTACTTC
.,TRBJ2-7,TRBD2,TRBV27,CASSSGLAGAYEQYF,TGTGCCAGCAGTTCCGGACTAGCGGGAGCTTACGAGCAGTACTTC
.,TRBJ2-1,TRBD2,TRBV19,CASSMVSGRAYNEQFF,TGTGCCAGTAGTATGGTGAGCGGGAGGGCTTACAATGAGCAGTTCTTC
.,TRBJ2-7,.,TRBV6-1,CASSETYEQYF,TGTGCCAGCAGCGAGACCTACGAGCAGTACTTC
.,TRBJ2-1,TRBD2,TRBV7-6,CASSPLYLLAGDHNEQFF,TGTGCCAGCAGTCCCTTATATCTACTAGCGGGAGATCACAATGAGCAGTTCTTC
.,TRBJ1-2,.,TRBV7-9,CASSTQGPGINYGYTF,TGTGCCAGCAGCACCCAGGGGCCAGGCATTAACTATGGCTACACCTTC
.,TRBJ1-2,TRBD1,TRBV5-1,CASSATGGNGYTF,TGCGCCAGCAGCGCTACAGGGGGCAATGGCTACACCTTC
.,TRBJ2-1,.,TRBV5-1,CASSAVGVNEQFF,TGCGCCAGCAGTGCTGTCGGGGTCAATGAGCAGTTCTTC
.,TRBJ2-6,.,TRBV6-4,CASSDRGGANVLTF,TGTGCCAGCAGTGACAGGGGTGGGGCCAACGTCCTGACTTTC
once,TRBJ1-2,.,TRBV27,CASSPQGNYGYTF,TGTGCCAGCAGTCCACAGGGCAACTATGGCTACACCTTC